The clone carrying this T cell receptor beta chain was detected only a few times. As yet, its antigen is unknown. TCR templates, about 97,000 per sample, were assayed. This table comes from immunoSEQ multiplex PCR, and its TCRdb copy is limited to in-frame clones, with some not included. The sample has approximately 100,000 clones, 94% seen once. These data are taken from a study of siplizumab effects on memory and regulatory T cells. Whole-study findings and limits: Unstimulated subsets accounted for the mapping of only a minor share of the clones that were alloreactive. Roughly 75-95% of proliferating CD4+ or CD8+ clones lacked a naive or memory phenotype that could be assigned. Memory cells seemed less diverse than naive T cells, which also seemed major contributors to the alloresponse.

CDR3 length: 15 amino acids. Per germline, CDR1 KGHSH and CDR2 LQKENI. The V end was cut by 3 bases, the J end by 3 bases, with 11 bases between. This TCR was recovered from a human donor in good health. The sequenced sample was Tregs sorted from blood. The chain has TRBV18 and TRBJ2-2, with D tentatively TRBD1 (5 bases). CDR3 DNA: TGTGCCAGCTCACCCTTTGACAGATACACCGGGGAGCTGTTTTTT. Its protein is CASSPFDRYTGELFF.